The 6 T cell receptor beta chains in this list originate from one sample, sequenced in a study of T cells in tuberculosis. Thawed, overnight-rested PBMC were stained with GMM-loaded CD1B tetramer, viability dye and anti-CD3, then sorted. The CD1B tetramers carried C32 glucose monomycolate purified from Rhodococcus equi. Libraries were prepared by immunoSEQ multiplex PCR; TCRdb keeps only in-frame clonotypes and omits some of them. The table records about 54,000 clones, approximately 88% of them present only once. Source material: CD1b-GMM tetramer-negative cells sorted from PBMCs. The receptors come from an adult woman with latent tuberculosis.

V gene TRBV7-9 combines with J gene TRBJ2-7; D not certain. This CDR3 is 13 amino acids long. V was shortened by 6 bases and J by 6 bases, with 15 bases between the two germline ends. In germline, CDR1 is SEHNR, CDR2 FQNEAQ (reference sequence). CDR3 region: CASSVQDGFEQYF. DNA of the CDR3: TGTGCCAGCAGTGTCCAGGATGGGTTCGAGCAGTACTTC. Using reference TRBV7-9 and TRBJ2-7 for the parts outside the CDR3, the full variable domain is DTGVSQNPRHKITKRGQNVTFRCDPISEHNRLYWYRQTLGQGPEFLTYFQNEAQLEKSRLLSDRFSAERPKGSFSTLEIQRTEQGDSAMYLCASSVQDGFEQYFGPGTRLTVT.

The chain recombines TRBV7-3 with TRBJ1-1; TRBD1 matches 8 bases. The germline CDR1 and CDR2 sequences are SGHTA and FQGTGA. With 4 bases clipped from V and 3 bases from J, the junction kept 22 bases outside the gene matches. The length of the CDR3 is 20 residues. CDR3 DNA sequence: TGTGCCAGCAGCTCGGGCCCCAGGGGGCTAAGGGGTAACTGGGACACTGAAGCTTTCTTT. This encodes CASSSGPRGLRGNWDTEAFF.

The chain recombines TRBV5-1 with TRBJ2-3; 12 bases are shared with TRBD2. Germline CDR1 SGHRS, CDR2 YFSETQ. The CDR3 covers 16 residues. The ends lost 0 bases at V and 4 bases at J; junction bases unmatched: 3. CDR3 region: CASSLGTSGISDTQYF. Here the CDR3 DNA reads TGCGCCAGCAGCTTGGGGACTAGCGGGATTTCAGATACGCAGTATTTT.

The rearrangement joins TRBV5-7 to TRBJ2-1, with 12 bases lining up with TRBD2. TRBV5-7 is recorded as an ORF, its role being uncertain. The CDR3 covers 16 residues. Losses at the gene ends were 0 bases for V and 8 bases for J; bases not matched to a gene: 6. The CDR3 protein is CASSLARLAGVYEQFF. In DNA form, the CDR3 reads TGTGCCAGCAGCTTGGCTCGACTAGCGGGAGTTTATGAGCAGTTCTTC.

This chain uses TRBV4-3 with TRBJ2-1; no clear D gene. This CDR3 contains 18 residues. V dropped 0 bases and J dropped 7 bases, with 22 bases sitting between them. The germline CDR1 and CDR2 sequences are LGHNA and YSLEER. CDR3 DNA sequence: TGCGCCAGCAGCCAAGACGCCCCCCCTTTGATTGGAGTGAATGAGCAGTTCTTC. Its protein is CASSQDAPPLIGVNEQFF.

CDR3 in amino acids: CASSFGTGAAYGYTF. The CDR3 DNA reads TGTGCCAGCAGCTTCGGGACAGGGGCGGCCTATGGCTACACCTTC. J is TRBJ1-2 and V is TRBV7-2; 10 bases fit TRBD1. Germline lookup yields CDR1 SGHTA and CDR2 FQGNSA. V trimming: 3 bases; J trimming: 4 bases; junction bases outside the gene matches: 5. The CDR3 runs 15 residues.